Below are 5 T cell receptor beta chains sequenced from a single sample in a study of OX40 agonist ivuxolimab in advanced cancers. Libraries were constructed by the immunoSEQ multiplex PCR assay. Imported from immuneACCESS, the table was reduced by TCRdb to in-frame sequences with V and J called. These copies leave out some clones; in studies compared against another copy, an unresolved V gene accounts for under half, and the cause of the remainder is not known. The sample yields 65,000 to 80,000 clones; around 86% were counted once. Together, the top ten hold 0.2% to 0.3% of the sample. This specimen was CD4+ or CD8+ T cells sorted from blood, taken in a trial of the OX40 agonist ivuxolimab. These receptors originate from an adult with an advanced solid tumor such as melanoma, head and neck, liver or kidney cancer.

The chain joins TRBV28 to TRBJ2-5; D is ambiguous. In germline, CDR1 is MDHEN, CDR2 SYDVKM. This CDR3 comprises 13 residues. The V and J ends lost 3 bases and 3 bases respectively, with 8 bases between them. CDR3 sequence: CASSLRPKETQYF. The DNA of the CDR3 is TGTGCCAGCAGTTTGAGGCCGAAAGAGACCCAGTACTTC.

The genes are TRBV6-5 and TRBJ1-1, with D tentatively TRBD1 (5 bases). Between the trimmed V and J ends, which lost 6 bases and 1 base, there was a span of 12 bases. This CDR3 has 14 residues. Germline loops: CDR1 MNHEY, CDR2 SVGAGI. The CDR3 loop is CASRRGTGNTEAFF. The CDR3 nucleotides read TGTGCCAGCAGGCGAGGGACGGGGAACACTGAAGCTTTCTTT.

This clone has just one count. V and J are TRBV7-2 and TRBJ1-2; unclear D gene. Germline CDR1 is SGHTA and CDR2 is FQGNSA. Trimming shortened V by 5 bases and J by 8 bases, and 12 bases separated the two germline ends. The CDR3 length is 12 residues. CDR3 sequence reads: CASSQTQRGYTF. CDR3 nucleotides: TGTGCCAGCAGCCAGACACAGAGGGGCTACACCTTC.

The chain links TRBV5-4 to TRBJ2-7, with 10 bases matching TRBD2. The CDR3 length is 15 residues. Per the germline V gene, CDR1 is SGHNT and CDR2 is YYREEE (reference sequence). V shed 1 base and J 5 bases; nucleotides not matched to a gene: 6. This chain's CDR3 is CASSLTSGVVDEQYF. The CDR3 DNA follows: TGTGCCAGCAGCTTGACTAGCGGGGTCGTGGACGAGCAGTACTTC.

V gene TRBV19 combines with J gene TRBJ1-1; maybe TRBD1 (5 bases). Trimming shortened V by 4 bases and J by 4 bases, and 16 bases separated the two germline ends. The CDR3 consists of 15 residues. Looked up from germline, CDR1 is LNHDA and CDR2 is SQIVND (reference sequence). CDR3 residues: CASSTPRGGTTEAFF. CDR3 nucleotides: TGTGCCAGTAGTACCCCCCGGGGGGGGACCACTGAAGCTTTCTTT.